This T cell receptor (beta chain) is from a study of cytomegalovirus exposure and HLA in healthy donors. Study at large: Genotyping of more than 300 donors showed that roughly 83% belonged to the Caucasian-associated ancestry cluster. Findings of the study overall: In a later analysis, specific HLA alleles were associated with approximately 16,000 TCR beta sequences at a 0.05 false discovery rate. Most TCR beta V segments were productive about 87% or about 30% of the time in an earlier analysis. CMV serostatus stood as the only immune exposure information on hand.

This clone turned up a few times. Its specificity is unknown. The germline V gene has CDR1 SGHDT and CDR2 YYEEEE. CDR3 length equals 14 residues. V shed 3 bases and J shed 1 base, with 10 bases lying between them. Use of 60 Vbeta and 13 Jbeta primers characterized the PCR. This table comes from immunoSEQ multiplex PCR, and its TCRdb copy is limited to in-frame clones, with some not included. The sample records around 140,000 clones, 80% being singletons. This sequence was found in a man in his forties in good health and CMV-seronegative. The sequencing sample was made of PBMCs. The rearrangement joins TRBV5-6 to TRBJ2-5; D gene ambiguous. The CDR3 DNA reads TGTGCCAGCAGCTCTTGGCACAGCCAAGAGACCCAGTACTTC. It encodes CASSSWHSQETQYF.